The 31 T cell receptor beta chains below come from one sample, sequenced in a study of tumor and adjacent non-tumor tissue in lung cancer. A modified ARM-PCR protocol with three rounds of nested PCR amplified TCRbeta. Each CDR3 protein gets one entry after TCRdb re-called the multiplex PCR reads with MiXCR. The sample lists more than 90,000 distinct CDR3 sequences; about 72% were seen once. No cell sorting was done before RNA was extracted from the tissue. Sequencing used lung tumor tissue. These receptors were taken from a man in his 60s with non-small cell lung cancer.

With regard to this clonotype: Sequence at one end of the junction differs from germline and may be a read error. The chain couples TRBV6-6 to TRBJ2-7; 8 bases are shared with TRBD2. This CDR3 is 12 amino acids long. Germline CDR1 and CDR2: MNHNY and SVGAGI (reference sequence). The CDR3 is CASSNNGGEQCF. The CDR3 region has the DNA TGTGCCAGCAGTAATAACGGGGGGGAGCAGTGTTTC.

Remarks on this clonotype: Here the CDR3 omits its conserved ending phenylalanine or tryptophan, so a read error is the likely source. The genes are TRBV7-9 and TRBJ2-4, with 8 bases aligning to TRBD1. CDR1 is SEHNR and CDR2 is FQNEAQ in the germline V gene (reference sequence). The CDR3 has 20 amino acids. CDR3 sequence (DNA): TGTGGCAGCAGCTCATGTGGGACAGGAGCCAGGCCCTTAGCCAAAAACATTCAGTACTTA. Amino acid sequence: CGSSSCGTGARPLAKNIQYL.

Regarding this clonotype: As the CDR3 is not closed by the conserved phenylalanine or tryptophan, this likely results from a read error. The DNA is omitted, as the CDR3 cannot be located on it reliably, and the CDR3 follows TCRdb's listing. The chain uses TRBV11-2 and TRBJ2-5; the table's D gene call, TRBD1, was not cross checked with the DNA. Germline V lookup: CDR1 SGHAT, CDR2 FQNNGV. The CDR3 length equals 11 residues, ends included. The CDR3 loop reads CASSLEGTLWI.

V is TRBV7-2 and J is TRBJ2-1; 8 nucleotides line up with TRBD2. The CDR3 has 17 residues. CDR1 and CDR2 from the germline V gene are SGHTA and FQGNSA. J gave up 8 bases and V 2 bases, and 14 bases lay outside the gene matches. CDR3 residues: CASSLLGSRGGLHEQFF. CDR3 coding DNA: TGTGCCAGCAGCTTATTAGGGAGTCGGGGGGGCCTCCATGAGCAGTTCTTC.

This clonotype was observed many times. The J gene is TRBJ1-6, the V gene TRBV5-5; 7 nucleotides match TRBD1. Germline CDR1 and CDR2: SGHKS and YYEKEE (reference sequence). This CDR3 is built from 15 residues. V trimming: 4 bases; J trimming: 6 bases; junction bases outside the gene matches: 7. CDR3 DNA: TGTGCCAGCAGCCTTAGACAGGGACCTAATTCACCCCTCCACTTT. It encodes CASSLRQGPNSPLHF.

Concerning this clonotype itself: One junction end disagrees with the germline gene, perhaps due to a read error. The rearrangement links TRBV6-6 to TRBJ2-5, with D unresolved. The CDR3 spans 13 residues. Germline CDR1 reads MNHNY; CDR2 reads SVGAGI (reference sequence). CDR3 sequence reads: CASSYGRLETRYF. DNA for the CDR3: TGTGCTAGCAGTTACGGGCGTTTGGAGACCCGGTACTTC.

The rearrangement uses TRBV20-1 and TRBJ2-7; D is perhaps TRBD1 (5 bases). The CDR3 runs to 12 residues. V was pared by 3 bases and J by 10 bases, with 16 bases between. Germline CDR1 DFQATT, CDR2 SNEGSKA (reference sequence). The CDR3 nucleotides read TGCAGTGCTAGGGTGCAGGGTTTCGACCAGTACTTC. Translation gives CSARVQGFDQYF.

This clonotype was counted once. CDR3 region: CVTSYLGNTEAFF. As DNA, the CDR3 is TGTGTCACCAGTTACCTGGGGAACACTGAAGCTTTCTTT. J is TRBJ1-1 and V is TRBV6-5, with D unclear. CDR1 and CDR2 from the germline V gene are MNHEY and SVGAGI. The CDR3 totals 13 residues.

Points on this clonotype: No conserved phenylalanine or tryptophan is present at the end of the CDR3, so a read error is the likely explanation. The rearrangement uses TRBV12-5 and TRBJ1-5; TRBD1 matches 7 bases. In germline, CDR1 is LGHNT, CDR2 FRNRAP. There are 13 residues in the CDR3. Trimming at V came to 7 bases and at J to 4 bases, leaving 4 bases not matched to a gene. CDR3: CASAPDRNQPQHV. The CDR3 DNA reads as TGTGCTAGTGCCCCGGACAGGAATCAGCCCCAGCATGTT.

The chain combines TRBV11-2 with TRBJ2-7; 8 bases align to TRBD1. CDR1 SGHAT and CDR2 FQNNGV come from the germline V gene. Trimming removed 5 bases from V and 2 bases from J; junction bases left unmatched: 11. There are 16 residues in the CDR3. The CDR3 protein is CASSTRGRDRPYEQYF. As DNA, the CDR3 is TGTGCCAGCAGCACCCGGGGCCGGGACAGGCCCTACGAGCAGTACTTC. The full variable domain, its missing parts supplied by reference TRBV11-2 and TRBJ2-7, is EAGVAQSPRYKIIEKRQSVAFWCNPISGHATLYWYQQILGQGPKLLIQFQNNGVVDDSQLPKDRFSAERLKGVDSTLKIQPAKLEDSAVYLCASSTRGRDRPYEQYFGPGTRLTVT.

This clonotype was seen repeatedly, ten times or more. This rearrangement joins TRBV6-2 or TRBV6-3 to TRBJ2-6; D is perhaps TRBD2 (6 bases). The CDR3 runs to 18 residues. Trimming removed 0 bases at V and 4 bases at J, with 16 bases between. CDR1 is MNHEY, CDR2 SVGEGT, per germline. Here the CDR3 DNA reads TGTGCCAGCAGTTACTCGGAGGGGTCGGGGTTCGGGGCCAACGTCCTGACTTTC. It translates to CASSYSEGSGFGANVLTF.

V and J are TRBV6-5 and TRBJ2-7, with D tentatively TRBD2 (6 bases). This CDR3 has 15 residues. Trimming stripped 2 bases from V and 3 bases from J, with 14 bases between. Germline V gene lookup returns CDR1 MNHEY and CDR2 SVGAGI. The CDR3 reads CASSYGSPGSYEQYF. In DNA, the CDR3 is TGTGCCAGCAGTTACGGCAGTCCCGGGAGCTACGAGCAGTACTTC.

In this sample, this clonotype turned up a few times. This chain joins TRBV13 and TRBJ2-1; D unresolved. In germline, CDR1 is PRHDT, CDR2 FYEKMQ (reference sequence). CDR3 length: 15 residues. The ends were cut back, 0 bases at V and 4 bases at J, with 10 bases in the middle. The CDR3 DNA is TGTGCCAGCAGCTTAGGCCAGCTTAGATACAATGAGCAGTTCTTC. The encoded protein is CASSLGQLRYNEQFF.

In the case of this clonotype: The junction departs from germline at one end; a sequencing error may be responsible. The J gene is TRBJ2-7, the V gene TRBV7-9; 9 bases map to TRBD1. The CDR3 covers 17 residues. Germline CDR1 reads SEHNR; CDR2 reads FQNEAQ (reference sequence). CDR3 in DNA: TGTGCCAGCAGCCGGACCGTAACAGGGGGCTCAACCTACGTGCAGTACTTC. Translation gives CASSRTVTGGSTYVQYF.

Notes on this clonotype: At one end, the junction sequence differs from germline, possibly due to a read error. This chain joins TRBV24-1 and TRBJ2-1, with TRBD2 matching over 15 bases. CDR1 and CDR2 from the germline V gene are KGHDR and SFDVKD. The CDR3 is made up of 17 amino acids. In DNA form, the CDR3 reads TGTGCCACCAGTTCCAGGACTAGCGGGAGGGCCCACAATGAGAAGTTCTTC. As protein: CATSSRTSGRAHNEKFF.

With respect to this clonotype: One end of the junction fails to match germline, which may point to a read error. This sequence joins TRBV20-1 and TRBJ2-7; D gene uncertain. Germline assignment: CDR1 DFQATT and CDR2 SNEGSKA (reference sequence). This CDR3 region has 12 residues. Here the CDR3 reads CSVRDLAYEHYF. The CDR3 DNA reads TGCAGTGTTAGAGATCTGGCCTACGAGCACTACTTC.

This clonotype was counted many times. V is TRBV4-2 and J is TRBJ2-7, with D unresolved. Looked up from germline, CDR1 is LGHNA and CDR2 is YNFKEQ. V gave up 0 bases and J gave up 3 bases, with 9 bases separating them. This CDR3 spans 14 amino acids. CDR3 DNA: TGTGCCAGCAGCCAAGATCCGAGCCACTACGAGCAGTACTTC. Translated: CASSQDPSHYEQYF.

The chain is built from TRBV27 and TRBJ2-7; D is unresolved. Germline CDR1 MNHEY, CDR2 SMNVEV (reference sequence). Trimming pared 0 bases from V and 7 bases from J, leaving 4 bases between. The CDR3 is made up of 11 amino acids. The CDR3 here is CASSLSREQYF. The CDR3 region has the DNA TGTGCCAGCAGTTTATCGAGGGAGCAGTACTTC.

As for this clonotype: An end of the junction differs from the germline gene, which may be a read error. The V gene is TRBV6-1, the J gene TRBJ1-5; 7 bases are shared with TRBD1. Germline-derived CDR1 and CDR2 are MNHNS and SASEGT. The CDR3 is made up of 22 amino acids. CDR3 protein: CASSKKGGGRIGLGDNSQPRHF. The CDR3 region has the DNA TGTGCCAGCAGTAAAAAGGGAGGGGGCCGGATAGGGCTCGGCGATAACAGTCAGCCCCGGCATTTT.

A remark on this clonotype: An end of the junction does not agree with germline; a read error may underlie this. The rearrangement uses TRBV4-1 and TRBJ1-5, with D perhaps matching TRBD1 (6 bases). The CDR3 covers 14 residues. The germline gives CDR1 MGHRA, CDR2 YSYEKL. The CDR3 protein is CTSSHAQGVQPQQF. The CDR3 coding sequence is TGCACCAGCAGCCATGCACAGGGTGTTCAGCCCCAGCAATTT.

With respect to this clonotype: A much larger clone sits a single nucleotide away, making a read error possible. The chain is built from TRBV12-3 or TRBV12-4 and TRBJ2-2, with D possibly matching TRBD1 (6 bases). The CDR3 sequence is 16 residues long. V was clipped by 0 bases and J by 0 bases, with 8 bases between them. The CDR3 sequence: CASSLAGTPNTGELFF. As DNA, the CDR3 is TGTGCCAGCAGTTTAGCCGGGACACCGAACACCGGGGAGCTGTTTTTT.

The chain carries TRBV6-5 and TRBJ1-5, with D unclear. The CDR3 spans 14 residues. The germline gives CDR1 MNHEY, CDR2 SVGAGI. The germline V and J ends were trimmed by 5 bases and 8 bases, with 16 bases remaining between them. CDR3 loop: CASSRVGKREPQHF. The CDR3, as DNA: TGTGCCAGCAGTCGAGTCGGGAAACGAGAGCCCCAGCATTTT.

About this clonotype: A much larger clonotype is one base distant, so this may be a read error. CDR3 loop: CAWADGQEIQYF. For the CDR3, the DNA is TGTGCCTGGGCAGACGGCCAAGAGATCCAGTACTTC. The chain couples TRBV30 to TRBJ2-5; the D is unclear. The CDR3 extends over 12 amino acids. Germline CDR1 reads GTSNPN; CDR2 reads SVGIG (reference sequence).

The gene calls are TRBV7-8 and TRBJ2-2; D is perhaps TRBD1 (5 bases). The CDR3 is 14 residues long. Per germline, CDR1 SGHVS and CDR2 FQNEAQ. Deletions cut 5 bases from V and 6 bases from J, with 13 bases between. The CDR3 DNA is TGTGCCAGCAGCATCCTGGACAATGCCGGGGAGCTGTTTTTT. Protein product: CASSILDNAGELFF.

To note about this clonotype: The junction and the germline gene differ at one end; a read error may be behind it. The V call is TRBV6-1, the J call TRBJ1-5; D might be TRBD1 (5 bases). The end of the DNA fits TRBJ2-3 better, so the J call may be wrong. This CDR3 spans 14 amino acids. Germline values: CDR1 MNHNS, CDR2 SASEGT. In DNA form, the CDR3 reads TGTGACAGCAGCCCCTCGACAGTCCCCGGGCCCCAGTATTTT. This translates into CDSSPSTVPGPQYF.

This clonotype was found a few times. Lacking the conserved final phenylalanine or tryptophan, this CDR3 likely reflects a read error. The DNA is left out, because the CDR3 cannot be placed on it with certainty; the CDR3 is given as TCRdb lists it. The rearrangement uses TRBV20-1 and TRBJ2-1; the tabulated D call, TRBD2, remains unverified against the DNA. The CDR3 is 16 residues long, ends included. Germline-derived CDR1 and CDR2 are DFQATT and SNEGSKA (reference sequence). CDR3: CSALGLAGDKGYLEFL.

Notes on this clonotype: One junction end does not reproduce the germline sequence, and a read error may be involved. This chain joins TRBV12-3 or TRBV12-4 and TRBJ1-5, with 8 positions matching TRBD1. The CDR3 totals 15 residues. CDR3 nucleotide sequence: TGTGCCAACAGTAGACAGGGGCAGGGCAATCAGCCCCATCATTTT. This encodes CANSRQGQGNQPHHF.

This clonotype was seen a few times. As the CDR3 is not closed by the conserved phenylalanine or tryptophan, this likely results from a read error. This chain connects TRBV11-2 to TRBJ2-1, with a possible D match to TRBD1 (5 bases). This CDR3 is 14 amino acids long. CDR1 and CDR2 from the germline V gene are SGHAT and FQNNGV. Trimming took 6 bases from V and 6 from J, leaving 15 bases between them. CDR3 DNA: TGTGCCAGCAGGTCGGGCGCAGGGCTCAATGAGCAGTTCTCC. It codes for CASRSGAGLNEQFS.

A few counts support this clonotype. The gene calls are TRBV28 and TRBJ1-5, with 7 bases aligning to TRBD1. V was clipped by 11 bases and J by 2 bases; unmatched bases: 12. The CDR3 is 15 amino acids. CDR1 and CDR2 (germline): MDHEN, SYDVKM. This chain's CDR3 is CASTRTGVGNQPQHF. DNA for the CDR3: TGTGCCTCGACCCGGACAGGAGTAGGCAATCAGCCCCAGCATTTT.

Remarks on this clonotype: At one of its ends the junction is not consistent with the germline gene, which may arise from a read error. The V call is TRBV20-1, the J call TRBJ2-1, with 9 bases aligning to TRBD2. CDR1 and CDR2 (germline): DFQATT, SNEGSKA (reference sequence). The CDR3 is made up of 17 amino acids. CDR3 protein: CSVRMVAGVVGYNEQFF. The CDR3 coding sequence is TGCAGTGTTAGAATGGTAGCGGGGGTGGTAGGCTACAATGAGCAGTTCTTC.

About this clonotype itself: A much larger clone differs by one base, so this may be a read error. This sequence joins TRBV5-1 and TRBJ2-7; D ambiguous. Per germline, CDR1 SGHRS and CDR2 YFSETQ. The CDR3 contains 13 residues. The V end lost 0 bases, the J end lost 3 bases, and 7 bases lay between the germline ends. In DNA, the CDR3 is TGCGCCAGCAGCTTGGGGTTCTACTACGAGCAGTACTTC. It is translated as CASSLGFYYEQYF.